The sequence of this T cell receptor (beta chain) was determined in a study of post-analysis software for immune sequencing data. Looking at the study overall: Both relapsing-remitting and secondary progressive multiple sclerosis featured among the disease courses, as did progressive-relapsing multiple sclerosis.

Study observations and caveats: Those samples that were prepared in the same batch co-clustered strongly by F measure. Significantly lower normalized Chao1 diversity was seen in multiple sclerosis patients than in controls. The study found TRBV5-6, TRBV5-1 and TRBV20-1 among four to six TRBV segments more frequent in patients than controls.

V shed 1 base, J shed 5 bases, and the junction held 7 bases outside the gene matches. This CDR3 is built from 15 residues. The V gene's germline CDR1 is SGHTA and CDR2 FQGTGA. Included in the TCR beta cDNA libraries were unique molecular identifiers. Roughly 500,000 cDNA molecules were obtained from approximately 0.91 to 9.4 million T cells. TCRdb recomputed calls from the PCR reads with MiXCR, one row per CDR3 protein. The sample yields about 810,000 distinct CDR3 sequences, about 50% seen once. As concerns this clonotype: Its matching antigen is unknown.

The clonotype originates from a girl between 10 and 17 years old with multiple sclerosis. Sequenced sample: blood. The chain carries TRBV7-3 and TRBJ2-7; 8 bases line up with TRBD2. The CDR3 protein is CASSLKPGLVNEQYF. In nucleotides, the CDR3 is TGTGCCAGCAGCTTAAAACCGGGACTAGTGAACGAGCAGTACTTC.